This TCR beta chain was obtained from a study of blood T cell repertoires in COVID-19. Authors' processing steps: Reference gene primer amplification yielded estimated nucleated cell counts. Sequencing used immunoSEQ multiplex PCR; TCRdb keeps in-frame clones, though not all of them. V and J calls and clone size follow that table, whereas D and trimming were derived from the DNA. The sample includes about 34,000 clones, more than 85% of them seen just once. The CDR3 is 17 residues long. The J segment lost 3 bases and the V segment lost 6 bases, leaving 14 bases of the junction unmatched. CDR1 is LNHDA and CDR2 is SQIVND in the germline V gene (reference sequence).

Sequencing input: peripheral blood. This TCR was sampled from a woman older than 75 with acute or convalescent COVID-19. The rearrangement uses TRBV19 and TRBJ1-5; 7 positions match TRBD1. The CDR3, as DNA: TGTGCCAGTAGCAGCCTACCTACAGGGGCGGCCAATCAGCCCCAGCATTTT. Amino acid sequence: CASSSLPTGAANQPQHF. Supplemented by reference TRBV19 and TRBJ1-5, the full variable domain reads DGGITQSPKYLFRKEGQNVTLSCEQNLNHDAMYWYRQDPGQGLRLIYYSQIVNDFQKGDIAEGYSVSREKKESFPLTVTSAQKNPTAFYLCASSSLPTGAANQPQHFGDGTRLSIL.